The entry that follows covers one T cell receptor beta chain sequence. TCRdb independently ran MiXCR on the RT-PCR reads; one entry per CDR3 protein. The table includes about 190,000 distinct CDR3 sequences, approximately 15% detected once. This specimen comes from a study of response to subunit inactivated influenza vaccine. This clonotype was obtained from a man in his fifties or sixties who received an inactivated influenza vaccine. Sample: CD8+ T cells sorted from PBMCs, taken 4 to 6 days after vaccination.

CDR3: CSAEPGQGLEQFF. CDR3 DNA: TGCAGTGCTGAGCCGGGACAGGGATTGGAGCAGTTCTTC. The chain links TRBV20-1 to TRBJ2-1; 9 bases align to TRBD1. CDR1 and CDR2 (germline): DFQATT, SNEGSKA (reference sequence). With 5 bases clipped from V and 10 bases from J, the junction kept 9 bases outside the gene matches. This CDR3 has 13 amino acids.